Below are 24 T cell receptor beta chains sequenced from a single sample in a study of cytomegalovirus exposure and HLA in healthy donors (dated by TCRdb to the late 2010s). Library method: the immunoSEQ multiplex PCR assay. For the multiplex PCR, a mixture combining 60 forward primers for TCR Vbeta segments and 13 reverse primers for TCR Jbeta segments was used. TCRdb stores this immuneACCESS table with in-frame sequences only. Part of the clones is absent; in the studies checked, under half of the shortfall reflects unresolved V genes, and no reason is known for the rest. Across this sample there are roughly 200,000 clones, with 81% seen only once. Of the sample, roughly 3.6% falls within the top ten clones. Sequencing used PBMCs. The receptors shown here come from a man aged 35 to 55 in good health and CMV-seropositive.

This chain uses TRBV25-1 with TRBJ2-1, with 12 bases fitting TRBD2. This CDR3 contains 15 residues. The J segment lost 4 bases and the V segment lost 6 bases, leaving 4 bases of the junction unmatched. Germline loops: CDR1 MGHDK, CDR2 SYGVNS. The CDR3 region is CASSTSGRYYNEQFF. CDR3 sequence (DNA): TGTGCCAGCAGCACTAGCGGGAGGTATTACAATGAGCAGTTCTTC.

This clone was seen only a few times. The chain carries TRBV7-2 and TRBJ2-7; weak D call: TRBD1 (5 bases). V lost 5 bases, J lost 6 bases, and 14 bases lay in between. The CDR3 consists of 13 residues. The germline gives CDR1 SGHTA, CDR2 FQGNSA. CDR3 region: CASSLLDNLEQYF. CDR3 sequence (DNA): TGTGCCAGCAGCCTCCTGGACAACCTCGAGCAGTACTTC.

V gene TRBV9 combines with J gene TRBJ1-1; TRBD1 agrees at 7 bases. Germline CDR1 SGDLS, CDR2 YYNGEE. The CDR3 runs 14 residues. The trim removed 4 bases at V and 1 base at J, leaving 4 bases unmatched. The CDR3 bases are TGTGCCAGCAGCCCCCGACAGGGGAACACTGAAGCTTTCTTT. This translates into CASSPRQGNTEAFF.

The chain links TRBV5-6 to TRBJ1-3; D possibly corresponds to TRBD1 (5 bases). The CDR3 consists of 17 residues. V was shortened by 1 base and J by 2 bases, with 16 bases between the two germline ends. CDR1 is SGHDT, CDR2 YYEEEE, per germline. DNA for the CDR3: TGTGCCAGCAGCTTGTTTATCGGAGGGGCTGCTGGAAACACCATATATTTT. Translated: CASSLFIGGAAGNTIYF. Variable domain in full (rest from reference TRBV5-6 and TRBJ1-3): DAGVTQSPTHLIKTRGQQVTLRCSPKSGHDTVSWYQQALGQGPQFIFQYYEEEERQRGNFPDRFSGHQFPNYSSELNVNALLLGDSALYLCASSLFIGGAAGNTIYFGEGSWLTVV.

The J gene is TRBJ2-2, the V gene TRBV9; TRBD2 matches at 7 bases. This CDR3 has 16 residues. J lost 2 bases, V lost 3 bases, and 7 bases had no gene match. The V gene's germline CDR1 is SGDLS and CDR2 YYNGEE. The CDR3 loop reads CASSGSGTTNTGELFF. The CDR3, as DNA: TGTGCCAGCAGCGGATCCGGGACTACTAACACCGGGGAGCTGTTTTTT.

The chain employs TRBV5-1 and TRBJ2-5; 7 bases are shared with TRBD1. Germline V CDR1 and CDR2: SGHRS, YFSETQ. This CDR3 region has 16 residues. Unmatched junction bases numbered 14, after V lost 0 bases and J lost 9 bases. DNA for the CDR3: TGCGCCAGCAGCTTGGCCTTTGGACAGGCGGTTGTTTCCCAGTACTTC. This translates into CASSLAFGQAVVSQYF.

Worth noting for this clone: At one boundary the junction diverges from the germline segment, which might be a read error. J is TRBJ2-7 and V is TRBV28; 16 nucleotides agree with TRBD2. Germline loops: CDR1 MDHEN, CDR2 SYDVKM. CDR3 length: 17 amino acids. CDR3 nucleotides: TGTGCCAGCAGTTTTCGGGGACTAGCGGGGGGGTCTGAAGAGTTGGACTTC. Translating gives CASSFRGLAGGSEELDF.

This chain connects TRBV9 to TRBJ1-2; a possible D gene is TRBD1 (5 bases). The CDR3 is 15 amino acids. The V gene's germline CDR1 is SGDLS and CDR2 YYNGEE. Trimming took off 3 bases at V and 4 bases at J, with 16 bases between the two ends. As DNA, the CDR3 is TGTGCCAGCAGCGCGGGACTCAGATCGGGCTATGGCTACACCTTC. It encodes CASSAGLRSGYGYTF.

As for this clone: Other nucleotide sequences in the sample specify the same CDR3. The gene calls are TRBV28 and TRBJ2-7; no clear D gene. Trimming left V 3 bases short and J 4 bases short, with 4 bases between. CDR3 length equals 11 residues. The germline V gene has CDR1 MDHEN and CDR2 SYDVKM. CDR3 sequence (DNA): TGTGCCAGCAGTTTGCGGTACGAGCAGTACTTC. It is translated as CASSLRYEQYF.

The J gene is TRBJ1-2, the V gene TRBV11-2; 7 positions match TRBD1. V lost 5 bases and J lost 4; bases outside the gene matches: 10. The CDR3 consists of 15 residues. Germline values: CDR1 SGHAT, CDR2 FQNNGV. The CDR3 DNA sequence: TGTGCCAGCAGCCGAGGGACAGAGCCAACCTATGGCTACACCTTC. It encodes CASSRGTEPTYGYTF.

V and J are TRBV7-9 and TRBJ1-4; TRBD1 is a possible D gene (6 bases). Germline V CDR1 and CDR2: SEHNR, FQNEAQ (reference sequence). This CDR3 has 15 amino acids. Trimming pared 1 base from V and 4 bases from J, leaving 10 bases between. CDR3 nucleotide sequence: TGTGCCAGCAGCTTAGAGGGGGAGGGTAATGAAAAACTGTTTTTT. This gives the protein CASSLEGEGNEKLFF.

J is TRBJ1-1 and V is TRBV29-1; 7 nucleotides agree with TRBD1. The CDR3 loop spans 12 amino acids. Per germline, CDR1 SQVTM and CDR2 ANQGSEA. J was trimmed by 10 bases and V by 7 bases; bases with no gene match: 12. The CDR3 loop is CSATTIDRVAFF. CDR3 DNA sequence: TGCAGCGCCACAACAATCGACAGGGTAGCTTTCTTT. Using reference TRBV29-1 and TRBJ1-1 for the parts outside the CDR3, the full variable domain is SAVISQKPSRDICQRGTSLTIQCQVDSQVTMMFWYRQQPGQSLTLIATANQGSEATYESGFVIDKFPISRPNLTFSTLTVSNMSPEDSSIYLCSATTIDRVAFFGQGTRLTVV.

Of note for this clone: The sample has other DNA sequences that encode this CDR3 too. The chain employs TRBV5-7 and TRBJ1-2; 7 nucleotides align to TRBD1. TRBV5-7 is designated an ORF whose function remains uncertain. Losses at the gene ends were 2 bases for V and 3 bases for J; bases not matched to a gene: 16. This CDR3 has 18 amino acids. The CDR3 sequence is CASSLQGRSRHTDYGYTF. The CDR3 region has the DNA TGTGCCAGCAGCTTACAGGGGCGCTCACGGCATACGGACTATGGCTACACCTTC.

The CDR3 DNA sequence: TGTGCCAGCAGTGAGGGGCAGGGATTAGATACGCAGTATTTT. This translates into CASSEGQGLDTQYF. The V and J genes are TRBV2 and TRBJ2-3; possible D gene TRBD1, 5 bases. This CDR3 contains 14 residues. V lost 3 bases, J lost 5 bases, and 12 bases lay in between. The germline V gene has CDR1 SNHLY and CDR2 FYNNEI.

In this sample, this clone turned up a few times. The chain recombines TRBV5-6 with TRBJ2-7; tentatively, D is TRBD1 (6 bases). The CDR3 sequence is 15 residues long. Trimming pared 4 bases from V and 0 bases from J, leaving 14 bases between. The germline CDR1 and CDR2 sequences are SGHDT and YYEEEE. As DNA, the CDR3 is TGTGCCAGCAGCCCGGTCGACAGGCGCTCCTACGAGCAGTACTTC. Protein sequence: CASSPVDRRSYEQYF.

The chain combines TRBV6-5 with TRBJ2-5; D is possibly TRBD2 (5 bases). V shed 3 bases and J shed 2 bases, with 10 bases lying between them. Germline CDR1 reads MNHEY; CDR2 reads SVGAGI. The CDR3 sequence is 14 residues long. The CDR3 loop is CASSYNGVQETQYF. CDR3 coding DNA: TGTGCCAGCAGTTATAACGGGGTACAAGAGACCCAGTACTTC.

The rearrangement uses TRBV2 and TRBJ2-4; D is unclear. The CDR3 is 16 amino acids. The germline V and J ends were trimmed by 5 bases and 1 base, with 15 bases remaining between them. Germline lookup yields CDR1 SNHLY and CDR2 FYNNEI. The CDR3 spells CASSSPLLEAKNIQYF. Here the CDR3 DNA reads TGTGCCAGCAGTTCTCCCTTGCTTGAGGCCAAAAACATTCAGTACTTC. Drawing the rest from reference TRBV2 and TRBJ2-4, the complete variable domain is EPEVTQTPSHQVTQMGQEVILRCVPISNHLYFYWYRQILGQKVEFLVSFYNNEISEKSEIFDDQFSVERPDGSNFTLKIRSTKLEDSAMYFCASSSPLLEAKNIQYFGAGTRLSVL.

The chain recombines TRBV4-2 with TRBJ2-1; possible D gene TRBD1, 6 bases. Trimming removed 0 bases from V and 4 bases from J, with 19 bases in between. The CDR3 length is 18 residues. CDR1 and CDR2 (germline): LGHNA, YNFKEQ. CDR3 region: CASSQEGILGQKYNEQFF. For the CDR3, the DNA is TGTGCCAGCAGCCAAGAGGGTATCCTGGGACAAAAATACAATGAGCAGTTCTTC.

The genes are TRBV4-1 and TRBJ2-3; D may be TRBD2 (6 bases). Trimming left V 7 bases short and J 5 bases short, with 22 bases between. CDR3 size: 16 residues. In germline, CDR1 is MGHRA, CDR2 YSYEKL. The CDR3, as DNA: TGCGCCAGCACCCTGCTCGGGACTCTCAACGGAGATACGCAGTATTTT. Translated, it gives CASTLLGTLNGDTQYF.

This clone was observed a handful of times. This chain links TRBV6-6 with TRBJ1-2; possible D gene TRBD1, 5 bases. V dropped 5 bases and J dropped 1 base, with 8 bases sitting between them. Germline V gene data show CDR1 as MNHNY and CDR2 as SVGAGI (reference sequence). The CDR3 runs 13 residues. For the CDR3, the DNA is TGTGCCAGCAGTATCCAGGGTAACTATGGCTACACCTTC. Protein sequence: CASSIQGNYGYTF.

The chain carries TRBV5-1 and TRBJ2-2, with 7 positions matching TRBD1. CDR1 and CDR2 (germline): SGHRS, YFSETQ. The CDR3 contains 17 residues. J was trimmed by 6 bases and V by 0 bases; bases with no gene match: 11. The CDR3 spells CASSLGSFGQVPGELFF. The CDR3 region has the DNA TGCGCCAGCAGCTTGGGGTCCTTCGGACAGGTCCCCGGGGAGCTGTTTTTT.

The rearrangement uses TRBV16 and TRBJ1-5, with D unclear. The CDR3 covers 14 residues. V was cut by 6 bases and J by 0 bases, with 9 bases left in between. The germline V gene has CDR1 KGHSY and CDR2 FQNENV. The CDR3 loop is CASSGPYSNQPQHF. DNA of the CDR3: TGTGCCAGCAGTGGGCCGTATAGCAATCAGCCCCAGCATTTT.

CDR3 in DNA: TGTGCCAGCAGCTTACAGGGTAGTTGGGGCTACACCTTC. The encoded protein is CASSLQGSWGYTF. The genes are TRBV5-6 and TRBJ1-2; D is possibly TRBD1 (6 bases). V was shortened by 2 bases and J by 8 bases, with 13 bases between the two germline ends. The germline CDR1 and CDR2 sequences are SGHDT and YYEEEE. This CDR3 has 13 amino acids. The variable domain in full, completed from reference TRBV5-6 and TRBJ1-2, reads DAGVTQSPTHLIKTRGQQVTLRCSPKSGHDTVSWYQQALGQGPQFIFQYYEEEERQRGNFPDRFSGHQFPNYSSELNVNALLLGDSALYLCASSLQGSWGYTFGSGTRLTVV.

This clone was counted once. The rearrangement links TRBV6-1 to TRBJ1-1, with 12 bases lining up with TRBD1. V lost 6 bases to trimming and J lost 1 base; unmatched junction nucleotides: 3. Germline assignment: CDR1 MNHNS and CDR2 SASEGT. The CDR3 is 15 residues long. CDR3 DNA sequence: TGTGCCAGCAGCCCGGGACAGGGGGCGAACACTGAAGCTTTCTTT. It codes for CASSPGQGANTEAFF.